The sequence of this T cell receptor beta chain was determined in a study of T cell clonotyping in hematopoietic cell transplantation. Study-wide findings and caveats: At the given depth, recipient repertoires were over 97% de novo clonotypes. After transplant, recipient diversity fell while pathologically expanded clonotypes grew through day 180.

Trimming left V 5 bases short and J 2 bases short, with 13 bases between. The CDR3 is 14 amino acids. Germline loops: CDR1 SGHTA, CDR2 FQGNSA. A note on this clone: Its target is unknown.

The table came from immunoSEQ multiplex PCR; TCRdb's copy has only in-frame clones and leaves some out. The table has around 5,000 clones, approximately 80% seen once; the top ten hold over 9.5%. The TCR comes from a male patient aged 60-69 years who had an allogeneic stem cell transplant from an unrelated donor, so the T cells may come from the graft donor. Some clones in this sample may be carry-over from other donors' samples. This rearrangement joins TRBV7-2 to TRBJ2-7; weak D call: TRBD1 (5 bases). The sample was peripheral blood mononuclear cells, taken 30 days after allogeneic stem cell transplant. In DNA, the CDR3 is TGTGCCAGCAGCATAATCCAGGGAACCTACGAGCAGTACTTC. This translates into CASSIIQGTYEQYF.